This entry is about one TCR beta chain. This sample was included in a study of blood T cell repertoires in COVID-19. Study context: Samples of COVID-19 (acute and convalescent) were obtained from the United States, Italy and Spain.

Method: immunoSEQ multiplex PCR; TCRdb's copy keeps in-frame clones and lacks some. This table has approximately 100,000 clones, around nine tenths appearing once. From germline, CDR1 is GTSNPN and CDR2 SVGIG (reference sequence). The CDR3 covers 13 residues. J was trimmed by 9 bases and V by 4 bases; bases with no gene match: 5. The sequence came from a human donor with COVID-19, enrolled during active disease. The donor label of this sample is uncertain. The sequencing input was peripheral blood. The chain has TRBV30 and TRBJ1-6; 8 bases align to TRBD1. CDR3 protein: CAWNRQGISPLHF. CDR3 bases: TGTGCCTGGAATCGACAGGGGATTTCACCCCTCCACTTT.